Each of the 23 T cell receptor beta chains below was sequenced from the same sample in a study of HIV-infected patients and healthy controls. Whole blood was used without fractionation, so all unsorted peripheral T cells were included. cDNA was made from about 510 ng RNA using alpha and beta constant primers. Using multiplexing indices, alpha and beta chain libraries were generated apart by chain-specific third strand synthesis. Each CDR3 protein is one row after TCRdb ran MiXCR on the 5' RACE reads. The sample has about 18,000 distinct CDR3 sequences; 10% are singletons. The sequencing sample was made of blood. These receptors all come from an adult in good health.

This clonotype appeared many times. The chain carries TRBV4-3 and TRBJ2-4, with D perhaps TRBD1 or TRBD2 (5 bases each). There are 15 residues in the CDR3. Per germline, CDR1 LGHNA and CDR2 YSLEER. V was pared by 4 bases and J by 1 base, with 11 bases between. The CDR3 region is CASSRLWGAKNIQYF. CDR3 DNA: TGCGCCAGCAGCCGTCTTTGGGGGGCCAAAAACATTCAGTACTTC.

V and J are TRBV6-2 or TRBV6-3 and TRBJ2-3; 12 bases are shared with TRBD2. This CDR3 is 18 amino acids long. Germline V gene lookup returns CDR1 MNHEY and CDR2 SVGEGT. J lost 0 bases, V lost 4 bases, and 8 bases had no gene match. DNA for the CDR3: TGTGCCAGCAGTTCTCTAGCGGGAGGGCGGGCTAGCACAGATACGCAGTATTTT. This sequence encodes CASSSLAGGRASTDTQYF.

The CDR3 loop reads CASSYRDNSPLHF. In DNA form, the CDR3 reads TGTGCCAGCAGTTACCGGGACAATTCACCCCTCCACTTT. The rearrangement joins TRBV6-2 or TRBV6-3 to TRBJ1-6, with D perhaps matching TRBD1 (5 bases). Germline V gene data show CDR1 as MNHEY and CDR2 as SVGEGT. The CDR3 has 13 amino acids. With 2 bases removed from V and 7 bases from J, the gap between germline ends came to 6 bases.

This clonotype was counted many times. This chain joins TRBV20-1 and TRBJ2-1; TRBD2 might be the D (6 bases). The CDR3 runs to 16 residues. With 0 bases removed from V and 3 bases from J, the gap between germline ends came to 15 bases. Germline loops: CDR1 DFQATT, CDR2 SNEGSKA (reference sequence). DNA for the CDR3: TGCAGTGCTAGAGATATTACGGGAGCCTACTACAATGAGCAGTTCTTC. It encodes CSARDITGAYYNEQFF.

This chain connects TRBV6-5 to TRBJ2-7, with a tentative D call TRBD2 (5 bases). The CDR3 consists of 14 residues. Germline CDR1 reads MNHEY; CDR2 reads SVGAGI. V lost 6 bases, J lost 1 base, and 13 bases lay in between. The CDR3 reads CASSPLVGSYEQYF. CDR3 coding DNA: TGTGCCAGCAGCCCACTAGTGGGGTCCTACGAGCAGTACTTC.

This clonotype was recorded at least ten times. The rearrangement links TRBV28 to TRBJ2-5; 8 bases are shared with TRBD2. V was pared by 4 bases and J by 5 bases, with 18 bases of the junction left unmatched. This CDR3 has 18 amino acids. Germline V gene data show CDR1 as MDHEN and CDR2 as SYDVKM. CDR3 nucleotide sequence: TGTGCCAGCAGTTCCCCCGGTGGTAGCGGGATAGGAGTTGAGACCCAGTACTTC. Translated: CASSSPGGSGIGVETQYF.

This clonotype was counted only a few times. This chain joins TRBV11-3 and TRBJ2-1; D remains ambiguous. The length of the CDR3 is 12 residues. Between the trimmed V and J ends, which lost 5 bases and 4 bases, there was a span of 6 bases. The germline V gene encodes CDR1 SGHNT and CDR2 YENEEA. The CDR3: CASSDTYNEQFF. The CDR3 region has the DNA TGTGCCAGCAGCGACACTTACAATGAGCAGTTCTTC.

This clonotype was seen a handful of times. This rearrangement joins TRBV6-6 to TRBJ2-7, with 9 bases identical to TRBD2. Germline V lookup: CDR1 MNHNY, CDR2 SVGAGI (reference sequence). The ends lost 2 bases at V and 5 bases at J; junction bases unmatched: 4. The CDR3 runs to 14 residues. CDR3 DNA sequence: TGTGCCAGCAGTTACGGCGGGAGGGTGGACGAGCAGTACTTC. Translating gives CASSYGGRVDEQYF.

This clonotype has at least ten counts. The chain has TRBV15 and TRBJ1-1; D is perhaps TRBD1 (5 bases). The V gene's germline CDR1 is LNHNV and CDR2 YYDKDF (reference sequence). V was cut by 0 bases and J by 1 base, with 9 bases left in between. The CDR3 has 15 amino acids. Here the CDR3 reads CATSRDYQGNTEAFF. The CDR3, as DNA: TGTGCCACCAGCAGAGATTATCAGGGGAACACTGAAGCTTTCTTT.

The chain combines TRBV6-5 with TRBJ1-1, with unresolved D. Germline V gene sequence: CDR1 MNHEY, CDR2 SVGAGI. Deletions cut 6 bases from V and 1 base from J, with 12 bases between. The CDR3 spans 14 residues. CDR3 nucleotide sequence: TGTGCCAGCAGCCGAAGATTGGGGAACACTGAAGCTTTCTTT. Translated: CASSRRLGNTEAFF.

In this sample, this clonotype turned up many times. The V and J genes are TRBV4-3 and TRBJ2-1; no firm D call. Germline V gene data show CDR1 as LGHNA and CDR2 as YSLEER. Trimming pared 0 bases from V and 0 bases from J, leaving 9 bases between. The CDR3 length is 16 residues. The CDR3 spells CASSQETPSSYNEQFF. In DNA, the CDR3 is TGCGCCAGCAGCCAAGAGACTCCCTCCTCCTACAATGAGCAGTTCTTC.

This clonotype was counted ten times or more. This chain links TRBV6-5 with TRBJ2-7; D might be TRBD2 (6 bases). Trimming removed 6 bases from V and 0 bases from J, with 15 bases in between. This CDR3 contains 15 residues. From germline, CDR1 is MNHEY and CDR2 SVGAGI. DNA for the CDR3: TGTGCCAGCAGCCGAAATAGCGGCAGCTCCTACGAGCAGTACTTC. Translating it yields CASSRNSGSSYEQYF.

In this sample, this clonotype is medium-sized. The chain links TRBV11-2 to TRBJ2-5; TRBD2 matches 8 bases. V was pared by 4 bases and J by 4 bases, with 8 bases of the junction left unmatched. Germline assignment: CDR1 SGHAT and CDR2 FQNNGV. The CDR3 loop spans 15 amino acids. DNA of the CDR3: TGTGCCAGCAGCTCCCCCCGGGAGGGCGGAGAGACCCAGTACTTC. Encoded protein: CASSSPREGGETQYF.

This clonotype occurred a few times. This sequence joins TRBV5-5 and TRBJ2-7, with 8 bases fitting TRBD1. The germline CDR1 and CDR2 sequences are SGHKS and YYEKEE (reference sequence). This CDR3 is 14 amino acids long. After removal of 0 bases from V and 5 bases from J, the junction contained 4 bases not matched to a gene. This CDR3 is CASSLAGGRNEQYF. CDR3 in DNA: TGTGCCAGCAGCTTGGCAGGGGGCCGGAACGAGCAGTACTTC.

This clonotype has ten or more counts. V is TRBV14 and J is TRBJ1-1; D might be TRBD1 (6 bases). Germline V gene data show CDR1 as SGHDN and CDR2 as FVKESK. Trimming took off 0 bases at V and 4 bases at J, with 15 bases between the two ends. The CDR3 totals 16 residues. CDR3 coding DNA: TGTGCCAGCAGCCAAGAGTTGACTGGGGGCGGCACTGAAGCTTTCTTT. As protein: CASSQELTGGGTEAFF.

This clonotype has a count of ten or more. The J gene is TRBJ2-2, the V gene TRBV19; D may be TRBD2 (6 bases). Trimming removed 4 bases at V and 6 bases at J, with 21 bases between. This CDR3 spans 17 amino acids. In germline, CDR1 is LNHDA, CDR2 SQIVND (reference sequence). The CDR3 here is CASSRLVFQTWAGELFF. The DNA of the CDR3 is TGTGCCAGTAGTAGACTAGTCTTCCAGACGTGGGCCGGGGAGCTGTTTTTT.

This clonotype was recorded at least ten times. The gene calls are TRBV27 and TRBJ2-7, with 7 bases that match TRBD2. With 0 bases clipped from V and 6 bases from J, the junction kept 5 bases outside the gene matches. The CDR3 is 14 amino acids. Germline V gives CDR1 MNHEY, CDR2 SMNVEV (reference sequence). The CDR3 bases are TGTGCCAGCAGTTTATCTAGACTAGCTGGCGAGCAGTACTTC. It specifies CASSLSRLAGEQYF.

This clonotype was recorded at least ten times. The genes are TRBV20-1 and TRBJ2-1; D possibly matches TRBD1 or TRBD2 (6 bases each). Trimming stripped 0 bases from V and 7 bases from J, with 16 bases between. The CDR3 extends over 15 amino acids. Germline lookup yields CDR1 DFQATT and CDR2 SNEGSKA (reference sequence). The CDR3 region is CSARDRRGAGNEQFF. The CDR3 bases are TGCAGTGCTAGAGATCGGAGGGGGGCGGGAAATGAGCAGTTCTTC.

This clonotype showed up many times. The chain employs TRBV20-1 and TRBJ2-1; tentatively, D is TRBD2 (7 bases). The CDR3 sequence is 13 residues long. The germline CDR1 and CDR2 sequences are DFQATT and SNEGSKA (reference sequence). Trimming removed 5 bases at V and 7 bases at J, with 15 bases between. This chain's CDR3 is CSAPQGGGNEQFF. The CDR3 bases are TGCAGTGCTCCCCAAGGGGGGGGGAATGAGCAGTTCTTC.

This clonotype showed up many times. The V call is TRBV29-1, the J call TRBJ2-1, with 7 bases identical to TRBD1. In germline, CDR1 is SQVTM, CDR2 ANQGSEA. With V trimmed by 7 bases and J by 13 bases, 10 bases remained unmatched. The CDR3 is made up of 11 amino acids. The DNA for the CDR3 is TGCAGCGCCCCGGGGACAGTCTTTCAGTTCTTC. Its protein product is CSAPGTVFQFF.

By sample share, this clonotype is medium-sized (0.01 to 0.1%). This sequence joins TRBV21-1 and TRBJ1-6; the table names TRBD1, a call not compared with the DNA. TRBV21-1 is reported as a pseudogene. CDR3 length: 17 residues. The CDR3 here is CASRIGGQPLSRSPLHF. The DNA of the CDR3 is TGTGCCAGCAGGATCGGAGGACAGCCACTTTCTCGTTCACCCCTCCACTTT.

In its sample, this clonotype was seen many times. The chain employs TRBV15 and TRBJ1-4; D is unclear. The CDR3 loop spans 18 amino acids. The germline V gene has CDR1 LNHNV and CDR2 YYDKDF (reference sequence). V was trimmed by 0 bases and J by 1 base, leaving 15 bases between them. This CDR3 is CATSRDRAGPLTNEKLFF. CDR3 sequence (DNA): TGTGCCACCAGCAGAGATCGAGCCGGTCCTTTAACTAATGAAAAACTGTTTTTT.

By sample fraction, this clonotype is medium-sized. The rearrangement uses TRBV6-1 and TRBJ2-2; the D gene is possibly TRBD2 (5 bases). The germline CDR1 and CDR2 sequences are MNHNS and SASEGT. V lost 1 base to trimming and J lost 6 bases, with 12 bases between them. The CDR3 totals 15 residues. The CDR3 region has the DNA TGTGCCAGCAGTGAAGAGCAAGCCGGGGCCGGGGAGCTGTTTTTT. It is translated as CASSEEQAGAGELFF.